A selection of T cell receptor beta chains follows, all from one sample in a study of T cell repertoires in cytomegalovirus infection. Which antigens these TCRs recognize remains unknown. TCRdb analysed the reads with MiXCR anew, one entry per CDR3 protein. The sample shows approximately 280,000 distinct CDR3 sequences, roughly a fifth of them seen only once. Sequenced material: cultured PBMCs, taken from culture after CMV antigen stimulation. Receptors originate from a human donor in good health (CMV status not recorded). Some clones in this sample may be carry-over from other donors' samples. The CDR3 runs from the conserved cysteine through the conserved F or W. D genes are given only for firm matches. Not every row has a clone size; where given, it reads once, few, many or a size class.

J gene,V gene,clone size,D gene,CDR3 DNA,CDR3 protein
TRBJ2-1,TRBV12-3/TRBV12-4,few,.,TGTGCCAGCAGTTCTACTAGCTGGATATATTTTGATGAGCAGTTCTTC,CASSSTSWIYFDEQFF
TRBJ1-1,TRBV7-2,many,.,TGTGCCAGCAGCTTATTTGGGCAGGGGACTGAAGCTTTCTTT,CASSLFGQGTEAFF
TRBJ1-2,TRBV12-3/TRBV12-4,few,.,TGTGCCAGCAGTTCACTAGTACAGGGAGGCGGCTACACCTTC,CASSSLVQGGGYTF
TRBJ1-1,TRBV7-2,many,.,TGTGCCAGCAGCTTAACAGATAGGAACACTGAAGCTTTCTTT,CASSLTDRNTEAFF
TRBJ2-5,TRBV7-8,many,.,TGTGCCAGCAGCTTGGGGGGGCCCCAAGAGACCCAGTACTTC,CASSLGGPQETQYF
TRBJ1-2,TRBV6-2/TRBV6-3,.,.,TGTGCCAGCAGTTACGAAGGGTTTGGCTACACCTTC,CASSYEGFGYTF
TRBJ2-2,TRBV5-6,many,.,TGTGCCAGCAGCTCCCTCGCGGGCGGGGAGCTGTTTTTT,CASSSLAGGELFF
TRBJ2-5,TRBV6-1,few,TRBD1,TGTGCCAGCAGCGAGACAGGGGACGAGACCCAGTACTTC,CASSETGDETQYF
TRBJ2-1,TRBV19,many,TRBD2,TGTGCCAGTAGTAAAGGACTAGCTTTCATGGATGAGCAGTTCTTC,CASSKGLAFMDEQFF
TRBJ1-1,TRBV7-6,many,.,TGTGCCAGCAGCCCGGGACATTCGAACACTGAAGCTTTCTTT,CASSPGHSNTEAFF
TRBJ1-2,TRBV12-3/TRBV12-4,.,.,TGTGCCAGCAGTTTCGATTCAGGGACCGGCTACACCTTC,CASSFDSGTGYTF
TRBJ1-1,TRBV19,.,.,TGTGCCAGTAGTATCAGCCGATACACTGAAGCTTTCTTT,CASSISRYTEAFF
TRBJ2-1,TRBV20-1,.,TRBD1,TGCAGTGCTAGAGCGACAGGGGGCTCCTACAATGAGCAGTTCTTC,CSARATGGSYNEQFF
TRBJ2-1,TRBV20-1,few,TRBD2,TGCAGTGCGTCCGGGACTAGCGCCTACAATGAGCAGTTCTTC,CSASGTSAYNEQFF
TRBJ2-1,TRBV9,.,.,TGTGCCAGCAGCGTAGCAACAGTAAATTACAATGAGCAGTTCTTC,CASSVATVNYNEQFF
TRBJ2-7,TRBV4-2,few,.,TGTGCCAGCAGCCAAACTATATCCTACGAGCAGTACTTC,CASSQTISYEQYF
TRBJ1-4,TRBV28,few,.,TGTGCCTCGGGCCCAGGGATGAGAAATGAAAAACTGTTTTTT,CASGPGMRNEKLFF
TRBJ1-2,TRBV19,.,.,TGTGCCAGTAGTATCTCAACCCCCAGGAACTATGGCTACACCTTC,CASSISTPRNYGYTF
TRBJ1-2,TRBV5-4,many,.,TGTGCCAGCAGCTTGGGAGGAGAGCTCGCCGCTTATGGCTACACCTTC,CASSLGGELAAYGYTF
TRBJ2-7,TRBV28,.,.,TGTGCCAGCACCCCCGGGGGAGGACAGCTGGGTGACGAGCAGTACTTC,CASTPGGGQLGDEQYF
TRBJ2-3,TRBV7-2,.,.,TGTGCCAGCAGCTTGTACGTTTTAGCAGATACGCAGTATTTT,CASSLYVLADTQYF
TRBJ1-1,TRBV7-2,.,.,TGTGCTGTGGTGAAGGGATTTGGCACTGAAGCTTTCTTT,CAVVKGFGTEAFF
TRBJ2-7,TRBV4-1,.,.,TGCGCCAGCAGCCAAGACGTACGAGTTGTCGAGCAGTACTTC,CASSQDVRVVEQYF
TRBJ2-1,TRBV6-2/TRBV6-3,few,.,TGTGCCAGCAGTCCCCCGGGACCCAAGGTGGTGTTCTTC,CASSPPGPKVVFF
TRBJ1-1,TRBV12-3/TRBV12-4,.,.,TGTGCCAGCAGGGGTGGAGGCACTGAAGCTTTCTTT,CASRGGGTEAFF
TRBJ2-5,TRBV7-2,.,TRBD1,TGTGCCAGCAGCACTTTTGGGGACAGGGAGACCCAGTACTTC,CASSTFGDRETQYF
TRBJ2-2,TRBV7-9,few,TRBD2,TGTGCCAGCAGCACAGCGGGAGCGAGGTCGTGGACCGGGGAGCTGTTTTTT,CASSTAGARSWTGELFF
TRBJ2-1,TRBV7-2,many,TRBD2,TGTGCCAGCAGCTTGGGAGGGGTTCTTAGGGGTGAGCAGTTCTTC,CASSLGGVLRGEQFF
TRBJ2-3,TRBV7-7,many,TRBD2,TGTGCTAGCAGCCCTCTAGCGGGAGTGGATACGCAGTATTTT,CASSPLAGVDTQYF
TRBJ2-1,TRBV6-2/TRBV6-3,.,TRBD2,TGTGCCAGCAGAGACACCGGGACTAGGGGTGAGCAGTTCTTC,CASRDTGTRGEQFF
TRBJ2-3,TRBV6-2/TRBV6-3,few,TRBD2,TGTGCCAGCAGTTACTACAACGGACTAGCGGGATCTGCAGATACGCAGTATTTT,CASSYYNGLAGSADTQYF
TRBJ2-7,TRBV2,few,.,TGTGCCAGCACTGCACAGGGTTCGGCCTACGAGCAGTACTTC,CASTAQGSAYEQYF
TRBJ1-6,TRBV19,few,TRBD1,TGTGCCAGTAGTGCCTTCTTCCGGGACAGAGATTCACCCCTCCACTTT,CASSAFFRDRDSPLHF
TRBJ1-4,TRBV6-2/TRBV6-3,many,TRBD1,TGTGCCAGCACGGACAGGGCTGAAAAACTGTTTTTT,CASTDRAEKLFF
TRBJ1-1,TRBV4-1,.,.,TGCGCCAGCAGCCAAGCCCGGGAGGGCACTGAAGCTTTCTTT,CASSQAREGTEAFF
TRBJ1-1,TRBV28,.,.,TGTGCCAGCAGCCCCGGTGGGGCGGGGAGAACTGAAGCTTTCTTT,CASSPGGAGRTEAFF
TRBJ1-5,TRBV6-2/TRBV6-3,.,TRBD1,TGTGCCAGCAGTTCGACAGGGGGCCGTAATGGAGCCCAGCATTTT,CASSSTGGRNGAQHF
TRBJ2-3,TRBV27,.,.,TGTGCCAGCAGTACACTCTGGAATACGCAGTATTTT,CASSTLWNTQYF
TRBJ1-4,TRBV14,.,.,TGTGCCAGCAGCCTCAGGACAGTAAGGGATGAAAAACTGTTTTTT,CASSLRTVRDEKLFF
TRBJ2-1,TRBV7-9,many,TRBD2,TGTGCCAGCAGCCCAACCTCTAGCGGGCCTACCTACAATGAGCAGTTCTTC,CASSPTSSGPTYNEQFF
TRBJ2-1,TRBV4-1,.,.,TGCGCCAGCAGCCATTATACCCGGGAGCAGTTCTTC,CASSHYTREQFF
TRBJ2-1,TRBV6-6,few,.,TGTGCCAGCAGTGGTGGGAATGAGCAGTTCTTC,CASSGGNEQFF
TRBJ2-3,TRBV6-2/TRBV6-3,few,.,TGTGCCAGCAGTTTAGGACAGCGTACGCAGTATTTT,CASSLGQRTQYF
TRBJ1-1,TRBV19,many,.,TGTGCCAGTAGTATCGGGGGGTCAGCGGAGACTGAAGCTTTCTTT,CASSIGGSAETEAFF
TRBJ2-7,TRBV6-2/TRBV6-3,few,.,TGTGCCAGCAGCAGGACTATCTCCTACGAGCAGTACTTC,CASSRTISYEQYF
TRBJ1-5,TRBV20-1,few,TRBD1,TGCAGTGCTCGGACAGGGAGGGGACAGCCCCAGCATTTT,CSARTGRGQPQHF
TRBJ2-7,TRBV6-5,many,TRBD1,TGTGCCAGCAGAGGGACAGCCTCCTACGAGCAGTACTTC,CASRGTASYEQYF
TRBJ1-4,TRBV28,few,.,TGTGCCAGCAGCTCCGCCGGGGCAACTAATGAAAAACTGTTTTTT,CASSSAGATNEKLFF